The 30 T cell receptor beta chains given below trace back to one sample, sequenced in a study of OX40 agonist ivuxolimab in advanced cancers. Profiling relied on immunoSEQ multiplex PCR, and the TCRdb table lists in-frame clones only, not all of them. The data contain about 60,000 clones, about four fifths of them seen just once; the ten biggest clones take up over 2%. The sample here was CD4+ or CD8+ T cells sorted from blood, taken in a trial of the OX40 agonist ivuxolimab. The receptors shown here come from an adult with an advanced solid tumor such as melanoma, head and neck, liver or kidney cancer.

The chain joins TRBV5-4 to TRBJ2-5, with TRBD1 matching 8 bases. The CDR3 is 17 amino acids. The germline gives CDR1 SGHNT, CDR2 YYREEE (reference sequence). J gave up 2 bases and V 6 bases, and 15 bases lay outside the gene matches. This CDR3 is CASTPPDDRDRQETQYF. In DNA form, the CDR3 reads TGTGCCAGCACCCCACCCGATGACAGGGACAGGCAAGAGACCCAGTACTTC.

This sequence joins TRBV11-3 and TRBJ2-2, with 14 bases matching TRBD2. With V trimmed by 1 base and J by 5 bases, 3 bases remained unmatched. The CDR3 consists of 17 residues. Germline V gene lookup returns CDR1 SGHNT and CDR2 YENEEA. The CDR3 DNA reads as TGTGCCAGCAGCTTAGCCAGGACTAGCGGGAGGACCGGGGAGCTGTTTTTT. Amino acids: CASSLARTSGRTGELFF.

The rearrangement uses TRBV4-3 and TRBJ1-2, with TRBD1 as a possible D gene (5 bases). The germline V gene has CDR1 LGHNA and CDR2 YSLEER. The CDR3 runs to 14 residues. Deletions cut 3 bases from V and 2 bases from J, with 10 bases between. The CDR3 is CASSQDRGNYGYTF. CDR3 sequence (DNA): TGCGCCAGCAGCCAGGATCGGGGGAACTATGGCTACACCTTC.

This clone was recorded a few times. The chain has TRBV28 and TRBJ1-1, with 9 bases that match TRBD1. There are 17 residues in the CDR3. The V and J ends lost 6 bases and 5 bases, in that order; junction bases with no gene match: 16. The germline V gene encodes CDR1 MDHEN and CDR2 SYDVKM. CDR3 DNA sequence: TGTGCCAGCAGATTGGGGACAGGGCAAGGGATAACAACTGAAGCTTTCTTT. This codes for CASRLGTGQGITTEAFF.

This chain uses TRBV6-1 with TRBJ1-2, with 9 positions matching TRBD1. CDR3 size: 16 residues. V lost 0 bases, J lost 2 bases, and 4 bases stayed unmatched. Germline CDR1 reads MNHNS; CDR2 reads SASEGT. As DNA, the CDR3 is TGTGCCAGCAGTGAAGCGCAAGGACAGGGGAACTATGGCTACACCTTC. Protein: CASSEAQGQGNYGYTF.

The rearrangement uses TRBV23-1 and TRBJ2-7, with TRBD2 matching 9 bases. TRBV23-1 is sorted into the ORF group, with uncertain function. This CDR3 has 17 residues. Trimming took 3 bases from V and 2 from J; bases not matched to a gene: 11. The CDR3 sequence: CASSHGGRLAEPYEQYF. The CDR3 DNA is TGCGCCAGCAGTCACGGGGGGAGACTAGCGGAACCCTACGAGCAGTACTTC.

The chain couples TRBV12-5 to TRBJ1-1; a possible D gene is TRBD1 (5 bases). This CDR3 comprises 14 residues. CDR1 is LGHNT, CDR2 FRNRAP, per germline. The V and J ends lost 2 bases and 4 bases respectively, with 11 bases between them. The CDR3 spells CASGLHGGGTEAFF. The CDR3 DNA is TGTGCTAGTGGTTTGCACGGGGGGGGCACTGAAGCTTTCTTT.

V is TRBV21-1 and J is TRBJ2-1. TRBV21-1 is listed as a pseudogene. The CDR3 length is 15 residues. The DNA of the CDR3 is TGTGCCAGCCTTACGGGACCCACCCCGTACAATGAGCAGTTCTTC. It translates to CASLTGPTPYNEQFF.

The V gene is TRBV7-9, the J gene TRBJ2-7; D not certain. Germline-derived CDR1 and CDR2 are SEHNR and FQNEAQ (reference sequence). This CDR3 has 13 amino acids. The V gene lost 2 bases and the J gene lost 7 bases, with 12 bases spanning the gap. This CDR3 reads CASSLYFSAEQYF. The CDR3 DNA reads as TGTGCCAGCAGCTTATATTTTAGTGCGGAGCAGTACTTC. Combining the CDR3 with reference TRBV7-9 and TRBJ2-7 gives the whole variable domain DTGVSQNPRHKITKRGQNVTFRCDPISEHNRLYWYRQTLGQGPEFLTYFQNEAQLEKSRLLSDRFSAERPKGSFSTLEIQRTEQGDSAMYLCASSLYFSAEQYFGPGTRLTVT.

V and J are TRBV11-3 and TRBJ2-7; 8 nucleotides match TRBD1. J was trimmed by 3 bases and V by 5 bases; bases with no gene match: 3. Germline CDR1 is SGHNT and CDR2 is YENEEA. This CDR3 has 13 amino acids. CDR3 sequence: CASSRDRNYEQYF. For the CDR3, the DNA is TGTGCCAGCAGCCGGGACAGGAACTACGAGCAGTACTTC. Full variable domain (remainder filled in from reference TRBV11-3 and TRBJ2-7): EAGVVQSPRYKIIEKKQPVAFWCNPISGHNTLYWYLQNLGQGPELLIRYENEEAVDDSQLPKDRFSAERLKGVDSTLKIQPAELGDSAVYLCASSRDRNYEQYFGPGTRLTVT.

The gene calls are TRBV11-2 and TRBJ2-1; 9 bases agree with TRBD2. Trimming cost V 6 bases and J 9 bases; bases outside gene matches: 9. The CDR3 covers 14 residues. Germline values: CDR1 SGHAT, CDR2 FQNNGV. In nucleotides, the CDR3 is TGTGCCAGCAGACCGGGACTAGCACTCACTGAGCAGTTCTTC. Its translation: CASRPGLALTEQFF.

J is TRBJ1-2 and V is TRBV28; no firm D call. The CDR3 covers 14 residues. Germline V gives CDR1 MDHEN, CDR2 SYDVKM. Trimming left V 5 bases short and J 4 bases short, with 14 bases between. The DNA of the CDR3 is TGTGCCAGCAGTCCCCCGACCGAACGCTATGGCTACACCTTC. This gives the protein CASSPPTERYGYTF.

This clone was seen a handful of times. CDR3 in amino acids: CAWSGGPEAFF. The CDR3 region has the DNA TGTGCCTGGAGTGGTGGACCTGAAGCTTTCTTT. The V and J genes are TRBV30 and TRBJ1-1; D gene ambiguous. The CDR3 extends over 11 amino acids. V lost 1 base and J lost 6, with 6 bases in between. CDR1 is GTSNPN and CDR2 is SVGIG in the germline V gene (reference sequence). The variable domain in full, completed from reference TRBV30 and TRBJ1-1, reads SQTIHQWPATLVQPVGSPLSLECTVEGTSNPNLYWYRQAAGRGLQLLFYSVGIGQISSEVPQNLSASRPQDRQFILSSKKLLLSDSGFYLCAWSGGPEAFFGQGTRLTVV.

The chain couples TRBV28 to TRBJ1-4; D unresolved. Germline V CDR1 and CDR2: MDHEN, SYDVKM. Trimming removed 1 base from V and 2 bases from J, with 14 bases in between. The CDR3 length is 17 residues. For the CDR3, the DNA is TGTGCCAGCAGTTTATTGGGAGTTAGTGGCACTAATGAAAAACTGTTTTTT. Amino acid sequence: CASSLLGVSGTNEKLFF. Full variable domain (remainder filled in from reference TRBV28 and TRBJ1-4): DVKVTQSSRYLVKRTGEKVFLECVQDMDHENMFWYRQDPGLGLRLIYFSYDVKMKEKGDIPEGYSVSREKKERFSLILESASTNQTSMYLCASSLLGVSGTNEKLFFGSGTQLSVL.

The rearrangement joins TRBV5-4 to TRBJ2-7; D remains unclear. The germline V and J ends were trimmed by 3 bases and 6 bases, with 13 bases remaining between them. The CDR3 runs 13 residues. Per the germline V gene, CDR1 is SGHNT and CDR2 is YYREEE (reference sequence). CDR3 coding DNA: TGTGCCAGCAGCTACGATCGACTGCGCGAGCAGTACTTC. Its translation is CASSYDRLREQYF.

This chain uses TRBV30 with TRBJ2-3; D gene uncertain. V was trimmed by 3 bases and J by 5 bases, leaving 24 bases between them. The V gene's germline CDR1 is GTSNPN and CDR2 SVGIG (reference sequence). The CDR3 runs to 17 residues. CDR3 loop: CAWSRAGGSFLLDTQYF. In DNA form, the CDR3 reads TGTGCCTGGAGCCGGGCCGGCGGATCATTCCTCCTAGATACGCAGTATTTT. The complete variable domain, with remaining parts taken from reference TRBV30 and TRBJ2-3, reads SQTIHQWPATLVQPVGSPLSLECTVEGTSNPNLYWYRQAAGRGLQLLFYSVGIGQISSEVPQNLSASRPQDRQFILSSKKLLLSDSGFYLCAWSRAGGSFLLDTQYFGPGTRLTVL.

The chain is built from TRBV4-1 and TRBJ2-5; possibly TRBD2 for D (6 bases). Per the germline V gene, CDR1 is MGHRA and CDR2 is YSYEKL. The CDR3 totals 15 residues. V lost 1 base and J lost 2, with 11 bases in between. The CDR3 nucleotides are TGCGCCAGCAGCCAAGCTCCCGGGACTCAAGAGACCCAGTACTTC. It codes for CASSQAPGTQETQYF.

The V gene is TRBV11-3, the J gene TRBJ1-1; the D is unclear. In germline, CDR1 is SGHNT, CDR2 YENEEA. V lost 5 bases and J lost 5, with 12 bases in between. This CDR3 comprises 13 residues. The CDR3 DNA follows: TGTGCCAGCAGCCTCCCTCCGGGGACTGAAGCTTTCTTT. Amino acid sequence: CASSLPPGTEAFF.

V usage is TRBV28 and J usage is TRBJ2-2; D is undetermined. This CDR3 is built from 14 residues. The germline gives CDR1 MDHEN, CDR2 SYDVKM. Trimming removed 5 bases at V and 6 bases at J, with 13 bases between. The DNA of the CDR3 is TGTGCCAGCAGTCTAGGTGGTAGTTCCGGGGAGCTGTTTTTT. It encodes CASSLGGSSGELFF. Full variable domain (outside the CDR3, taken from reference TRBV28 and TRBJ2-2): DVKVTQSSRYLVKRTGEKVFLECVQDMDHENMFWYRQDPGLGLRLIYFSYDVKMKEKGDIPEGYSVSREKKERFSLILESASTNQTSMYLCASSLGGSSGELFFGEGSRLTVL.

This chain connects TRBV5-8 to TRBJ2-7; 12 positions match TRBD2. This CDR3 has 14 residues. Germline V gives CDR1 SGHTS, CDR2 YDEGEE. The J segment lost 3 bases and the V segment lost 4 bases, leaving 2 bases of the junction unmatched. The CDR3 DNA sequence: TGTGCCAGCAGCAGGACTAGCGGGATCTACGAGCAGTACTTC. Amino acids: CASSRTSGIYEQYF.

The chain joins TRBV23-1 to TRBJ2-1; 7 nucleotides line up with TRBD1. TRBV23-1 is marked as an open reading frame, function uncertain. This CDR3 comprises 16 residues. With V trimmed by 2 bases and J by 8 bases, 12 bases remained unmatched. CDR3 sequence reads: CASSQAPNRGRDEQFF. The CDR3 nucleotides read TGCGCCAGCAGTCAAGCCCCAAACAGGGGAAGGGATGAGCAGTTCTTC.

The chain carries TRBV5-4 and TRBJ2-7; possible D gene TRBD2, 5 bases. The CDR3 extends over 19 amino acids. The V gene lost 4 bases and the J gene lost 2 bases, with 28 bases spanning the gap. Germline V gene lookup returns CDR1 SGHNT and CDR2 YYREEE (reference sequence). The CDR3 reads CASSPRTSGPPGRAYEQYF. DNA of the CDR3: TGTGCCAGCAGCCCCCGGACCAGCGGACCTCCGGGTCGCGCCTACGAGCAGTACTTC.

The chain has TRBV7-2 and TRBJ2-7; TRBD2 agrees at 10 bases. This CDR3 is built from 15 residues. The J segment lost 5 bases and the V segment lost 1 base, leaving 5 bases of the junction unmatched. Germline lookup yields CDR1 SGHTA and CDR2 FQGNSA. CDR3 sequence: CASSLEGTSAHEQYF. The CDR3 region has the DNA TGTGCCAGCAGCTTAGAAGGGACTAGCGCCCACGAGCAGTACTTC.

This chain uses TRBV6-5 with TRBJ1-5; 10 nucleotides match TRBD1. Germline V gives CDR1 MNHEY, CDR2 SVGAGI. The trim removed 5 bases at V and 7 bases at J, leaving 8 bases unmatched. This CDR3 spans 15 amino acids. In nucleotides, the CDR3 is TGTGCCAGCAGTGCCTCCGGGACAGGGGACCAGCCCCAGCATTTT. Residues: CASSASGTGDQPQHF.

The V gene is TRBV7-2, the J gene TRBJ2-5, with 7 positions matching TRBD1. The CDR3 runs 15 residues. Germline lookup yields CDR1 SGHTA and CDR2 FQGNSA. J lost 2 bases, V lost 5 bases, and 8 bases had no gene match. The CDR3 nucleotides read TGTGCCAGCAGCCTGGTAGACAGGGCTCAAGAGACCCAGTACTTC. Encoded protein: CASSLVDRAQETQYF.

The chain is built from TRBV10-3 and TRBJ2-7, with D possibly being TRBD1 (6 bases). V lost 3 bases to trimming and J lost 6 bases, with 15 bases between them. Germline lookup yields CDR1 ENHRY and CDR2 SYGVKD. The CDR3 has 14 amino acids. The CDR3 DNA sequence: TGTGCCATCAGTGATGGTCAGGGGTGGCGCGAGCAGTACTTC. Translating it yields CAISDGQGWREQYF.

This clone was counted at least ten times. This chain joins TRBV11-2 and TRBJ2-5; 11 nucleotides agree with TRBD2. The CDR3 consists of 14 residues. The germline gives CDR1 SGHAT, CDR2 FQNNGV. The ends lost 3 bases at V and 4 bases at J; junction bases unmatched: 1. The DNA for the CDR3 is TGTGCCAGCAGCTTGCTAGCGGGAGGAGAGACCCAGTACTTC. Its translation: CASSLLAGGETQYF.

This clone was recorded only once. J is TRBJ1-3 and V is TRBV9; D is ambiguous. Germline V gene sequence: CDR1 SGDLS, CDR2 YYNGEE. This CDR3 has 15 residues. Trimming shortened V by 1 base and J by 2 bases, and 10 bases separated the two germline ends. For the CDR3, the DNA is TGTGCCAGCAGCGTATTGGGTACCGCTGGAAACACCATATATTTT. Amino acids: CASSVLGTAGNTIYF.

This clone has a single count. For the CDR3, the DNA is TGTGCCAGCAGTCTCCTAGCGGACTACAATGAGCAGTTCTTC. It codes for CASSLLADYNEQFF. The genes are TRBV28 and TRBJ2-1, with 7 bases that match TRBD2. CDR1 MDHEN and CDR2 SYDVKM come from the germline V gene. V lost 5 bases and J lost 3; bases outside the gene matches: 4. The CDR3 consists of 14 residues.

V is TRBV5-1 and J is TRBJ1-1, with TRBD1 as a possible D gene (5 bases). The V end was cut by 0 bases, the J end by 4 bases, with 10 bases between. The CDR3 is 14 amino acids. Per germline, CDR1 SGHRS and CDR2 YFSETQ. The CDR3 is CASSLAGQGTEAFF. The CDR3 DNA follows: TGCGCCAGCAGCTTGGCCGGGCAGGGCACTGAAGCTTTCTTT.